Each of the 28 T cell receptor beta chains below was sequenced from the same sample in a study of blood T cell repertoires in COVID-19. The protocol was immunoSEQ multiplex PCR, while the TCRdb copy is restricted to in-frame clones and leaves out a portion. The sample yields about 220,000 clones, roughly 80% seen once. Sequences were obtained from peripheral blood. These receptor sequences come from a human donor in a cohort sampled during active COVID-19.

In this sample, this clone turned up a few times. V is TRBV2 and J is TRBJ1-2, with a tentative D call TRBD1 (6 bases). The CDR3 loop spans 13 amino acids. The V and J ends lost 1 base and 8 bases respectively, with 11 bases between them. The V gene's germline CDR1 is SNHLY and CDR2 FYNNEI. CDR3 residues: CASSEGQGYGYTF. In nucleotides, the CDR3 is TGTGCCAGCAGTGAAGGGCAGGGGTACGGCTACACCTTC. Supplemented by reference TRBV2 and TRBJ1-2, the full variable domain reads EPEVTQTPSHQVTQMGQEVILRCVPISNHLYFYWYRQILGQKVEFLVSFYNNEISEKSEIFDDQFSVERPDGSNFTLKIRSTKLEDSAMYFCASSEGQGYGYTFGSGTRLTVV.

This chain joins TRBV9 and TRBJ2-6, with D unclear. V was shortened by 6 bases and J by 0 bases, with 4 bases between the two germline ends. This CDR3 region has 13 residues. Germline values: CDR1 SGDLS, CDR2 YYNGEE. The CDR3 region is CASIGSGANVLTF. CDR3 nucleotides: TGTGCCAGCATCGGCTCTGGGGCCAACGTCCTGACTTTC.

The chain joins TRBV7-3 to TRBJ1-1, with D possibly matching TRBD1 (5 bases). Germline V lookup: CDR1 SGHTA, CDR2 FQGTGA. V lost 2 bases and J 5 bases, leaving 12 bases between the germline ends. The CDR3 sequence is 14 residues long. DNA for the CDR3: TGTGCCAGCAGCTTAGCGGGGGGGAGAACTGAAGCTTTCTTT. It specifies CASSLAGGRTEAFF. Combining the CDR3 with reference TRBV7-3 and TRBJ1-1 gives the whole variable domain GAGVSQTPSNKVTEKGKYVELRCDPISGHTALYWYRQSLGQGPEFLIYFQGTGAADDSGLPNDRFFAVRPEGSVSTLKIQRTERGDSAVYLCASSLAGGRTEAFFGQGTRLTVV.

V usage is TRBV15 and J usage is TRBJ2-5; D possibly corresponds to TRBD2 (6 bases). The length of the CDR3 is 14 residues. CDR1 LNHNV and CDR2 YYDKDF come from the germline V gene (reference sequence). V lost 1 base and J 5 bases, leaving 11 bases between the germline ends. The CDR3 nucleotides are TGTGCCACCAGCAGAGCGGGAGTGGAGGAGACCCAGTACTTC. Translation: CATSRAGVEETQYF.

J is TRBJ1-2 and V is TRBV28; TRBD1 matches 8 bases. CDR1 is MDHEN and CDR2 is SYDVKM in the germline V gene. V lost 6 bases and J lost 8; bases outside the gene matches: 11. The CDR3 spans 14 residues. DNA for the CDR3: TGTGCCAGCAGCTCCCTAGGACAGGGCGGGGGCTACACCTTC. It codes for CASSSLGQGGGYTF.

In its sample, this clone was seen once. The chain is built from TRBV28 and TRBJ1-1; TRBD1 matches at 8 bases. V gave up 4 bases and J gave up 1 base; unmatched junction bases: 14. This CDR3 has 18 amino acids. Germline V gene lookup returns CDR1 MDHEN and CDR2 SYDVKM. This chain's CDR3 is CASSSNVRTGWGNTEAFF. The CDR3 coding sequence is TGTGCCAGCAGTTCCAACGTCCGGACAGGGTGGGGGAACACTGAAGCTTTCTTT.

This chain links TRBV30 with TRBJ2-7, with TRBD1 identical over 12 bases. This CDR3 has 16 amino acids. Germline loops: CDR1 GTSNPN, CDR2 SVGIG (reference sequence). V gave up 3 bases and J gave up 5 bases; unmatched junction bases: 11. CDR3 protein: CAWRGQGAIRSDEQYF. The CDR3 nucleotides are TGTGCCTGGAGGGGACAGGGGGCGATCCGGTCCGACGAGCAGTACTTC.

The rearrangement links TRBV15 to TRBJ1-5; a weak D match, TRBD1 (5 bases). The CDR3 runs to 14 residues. Germline CDR1 is LNHNV and CDR2 is YYDKDF (reference sequence). V lost 0 bases and J 4 bases, leaving 7 bases between the germline ends. This CDR3 is CATSRDRGNQPQHF. In DNA, the CDR3 is TGTGCCACCAGCAGAGATAGGGGTAATCAGCCCCAGCATTTT.

The rearrangement joins TRBV3-1 (or the pseudogene TRBV3-2) to TRBJ1-5, with 7 bases aligning to TRBD1. The CDR3 spans 15 residues. The V and J ends lost 4 bases and 3 bases, in that order; junction bases with no gene match: 6. Germline values: CDR1 LGHDT, CDR2 YNNKEL (reference sequence). The DNA for the CDR3 is TGTGCCAGCAGCCGCCAGGGACAGACCAATCAGCCCCAGCATTTT. Its protein is CASSRQGQTNQPQHF.

The chain has TRBV7-2 and TRBJ1-1, with TRBD1 identical over 10 bases. The CDR3 has 19 residues. With V trimmed by 1 base and J by 0 bases, 11 bases remained unmatched. Germline CDR1 is SGHTA and CDR2 is FQGNSA. The CDR3 DNA is TGTGCCAGCAGCTTAGTAAATAGTCGGACAGGGGGTATGAACACTGAAGCTTTCTTT. This translates into CASSLVNSRTGGMNTEAFF.

The rearrangement uses TRBV5-1 and TRBJ2-1; 7 positions match TRBD2. CDR3 length: 13 amino acids. The ends lost 4 bases at V and 15 bases at J; junction bases unmatched: 13. Germline lookup yields CDR1 SGHRS and CDR2 YFSETQ. The CDR3 spells CASSQMGGRKSFF. CDR3 coding DNA: TGCGCCAGCAGCCAGATGGGGGGGAGGAAATCGTTCTTC. The variable domain in full, completed from reference TRBV5-1 and TRBJ2-1, reads KAGVTQTPRYLIKTRGQQVTLSCSPISGHRSVSWYQQTPGQGLQFLFEYFSETQRNKGNFPGRFSGRQFSNSRSEMNVSTLELGDSALYLCASSQMGGRKSFFGPGTRLTVL.

This clone has a count of ten or more. This chain joins TRBV6-5 and TRBJ2-7; the match to TRBD2 covers 8 bases. Trimming at V came to 7 bases and at J to 7 bases, leaving 12 bases not matched to a gene. This CDR3 is 14 amino acids long. Germline-derived CDR1 and CDR2 are MNHEY and SVGAGI. Here the CDR3 reads CASKGGRNLREQYF. The CDR3 nucleotides read TGTGCCAGCAAGGGCGGGAGGAATTTACGGGAGCAGTACTTC.

The chain has TRBV9 and TRBJ2-6, with D perhaps matching TRBD1 (6 bases). Germline V gives CDR1 SGDLS, CDR2 YYNGEE. The CDR3 is made up of 16 amino acids. V gave up 0 bases and J gave up 0 bases, with 7 bases separating them. CDR3 sequence reads: CASSVDRVSGANVLTF. The CDR3, as DNA: TGTGCCAGCAGCGTAGACAGGGTCTCTGGGGCCAACGTCCTGACTTTC. Complete variable domain (other parts from reference TRBV9 and TRBJ2-6): DSGVTQTPKHLITATGQRVTLRCSPRSGDLSVYWYQQSLDQGLQFLIQYYNGEERAKGNILERFSAQQFPDLHSELNLSSLELGDSALYFCASSVDRVSGANVLTFGAGSRLTVL.

This rearrangement joins TRBV28 to TRBJ1-2; D possibly corresponds to TRBD1 (5 bases). Trimming took 6 bases from V and 7 from J, leaving 12 bases between them. CDR3 length equals 12 residues. Germline V gene sequence: CDR1 MDHEN, CDR2 SYDVKM. CDR3 sequence reads: CASSEGVVGYTF. CDR3 in DNA: TGTGCCAGCAGCGAAGGGGTCGTTGGCTACACCTTC.

In its sample, this clone was seen a few times. The chain joins TRBV28 to TRBJ2-2, with 8 bases fitting TRBD1. With 3 bases clipped from V and 0 bases from J, the junction kept 9 bases outside the gene matches. Germline CDR1 reads MDHEN; CDR2 reads SYDVKM. CDR3 length: 18 amino acids. The CDR3 reads CASSFWGQVGSNTGELFF. Here the CDR3 DNA reads TGTGCCAGCAGTTTTTGGGGACAGGTTGGGTCGAACACCGGGGAGCTGTTTTTT.

The rearrangement joins TRBV6-6 to TRBJ2-7, with 10 nucleotides matching TRBD2. With 4 bases clipped from V and 0 bases from J, the junction kept 3 bases outside the gene matches. Germline lookup yields CDR1 MNHNY and CDR2 SVGAGI (reference sequence). This CDR3 has 15 residues. CDR3 bases: TGTGCCAGCAGTTCGCCTAGCGGGAGCTCCTACGAGCAGTACTTC. As protein: CASSSPSGSSYEQYF.

This clone was detected only a few times. The identical CDR3 is also encoded by other nucleotide sequences in the sample. The gene calls are TRBV9 and TRBJ1-2, with D possibly matching TRBD1 (5 bases). V was trimmed by 4 bases and J by 2 bases, leaving 9 bases between them. This CDR3 is 13 amino acids long. Germline V gives CDR1 SGDLS, CDR2 YYNGEE. The DNA of the CDR3 is TGTGCCAGCAGCCCCGACAGCAACTATGGCTACACCTTC. This sequence encodes CASSPDSNYGYTF.

This clone has just one count. The gene calls are TRBV7-9 and TRBJ2-3; 11 bases agree with TRBD1. The CDR3 extends over 15 amino acids. In germline, CDR1 is SEHNR, CDR2 FQNEAQ (reference sequence). V was clipped by 3 bases and J by 2 bases; unmatched bases: 1. The CDR3 region is CASSLGQGDTDTQYF. The CDR3 bases are TGTGCCAGCAGCTTGGGACAGGGGGACACAGATACGCAGTATTTT. The variable domain in full, completed from reference TRBV7-9 and TRBJ2-3, reads DTGVSQNPRHKITKRGQNVTFRCDPISEHNRLYWYRQTLGQGPEFLTYFQNEAQLEKSRLLSDRFSAERPKGSFSTLEIQRTEQGDSAMYLCASSLGQGDTDTQYFGPGTRLTVL.

A few counts support this clone. V and J are TRBV7-2 and TRBJ2-7; D may be TRBD2 (6 bases). This CDR3 region has 15 residues. V was shortened by 3 bases and J by 6 bases, with 18 bases between the two germline ends. Per germline, CDR1 SGHTA and CDR2 FQGNSA. The CDR3 protein is CASSLDYLGVVEQYF. The CDR3 nucleotides are TGTGCCAGCAGCTTGGACTACCTAGGGGTAGTCGAGCAGTACTTC.

This chain joins TRBV7-9 and TRBJ2-7, with 7 nucleotides matching TRBD2. Germline assignment: CDR1 SEHNR and CDR2 FQNEAQ (reference sequence). Losses at the gene ends were 1 base for V and 5 bases for J; bases not matched to a gene: 5. This CDR3 region has 14 residues. The CDR3 loop reads CASSLGGRPHEQYF. The CDR3 region has the DNA TGTGCCAGCAGCTTAGGCGGGAGACCCCACGAGCAGTACTTC.

This rearrangement joins TRBV28 to TRBJ1-2; D unresolved. Deletions cut 3 bases from V and 6 bases from J, with 14 bases between. The CDR3 has 14 amino acids. CDR1 MDHEN and CDR2 SYDVKM come from the germline V gene. CDR3 nucleotides: TGTGCCAGCAGTTTCGGCAGACTTAAAAATGGCTACACCTTC. Translated: CASSFGRLKNGYTF.

The rearrangement uses TRBV19 and TRBJ2-7; possibly TRBD2 for D (6 bases). Per germline, CDR1 LNHDA and CDR2 SQIVND (reference sequence). This CDR3 comprises 15 residues. V lost 1 base and J 7 bases, leaving 17 bases between the germline ends. The CDR3 bases are TGTGCCAGTAGTATAGCGGGAGTTCCTTTGGGAGAGCAGTACTTC. This translates into CASSIAGVPLGEQYF. Drawing the rest from reference TRBV19 and TRBJ2-7, the complete variable domain is DGGITQSPKYLFRKEGQNVTLSCEQNLNHDAMYWYRQDPGQGLRLIYYSQIVNDFQKGDIAEGYSVSREKKESFPLTVTSAQKNPTAFYLCASSIAGVPLGEQYFGPGTRLTVT.

The chain couples TRBV27 to TRBJ2-3; D remains ambiguous. This CDR3 has 15 residues. From germline, CDR1 is MNHEY and CDR2 SMNVEV (reference sequence). Trimming pared 3 bases from V and 0 bases from J, leaving 10 bases between. CDR3 DNA: TGTGCCAGCAGTTTTGAGGTTACTAGCACAGATACGCAGTATTTT. This sequence encodes CASSFEVTSTDTQYF.

Ten or more counts support this clone. V and J are TRBV27 and TRBJ1-1, with D possibly TRBD1 on 5 matching bases. The V gene's germline CDR1 is MNHEY and CDR2 SMNVEV (reference sequence). Trimming shortened V by 3 bases and J by 1 base, and 9 bases separated the two germline ends. The CDR3 covers 14 residues. This chain's CDR3 is CASSFRGSNTEAFF. The CDR3, as DNA: TGTGCCAGCAGTTTTAGGGGCTCGAACACTGAAGCTTTCTTT.

On this clone itself: This specimen includes other DNA sequences encoding the same CDR3. This chain connects TRBV9 to TRBJ2-7, with D possibly TRBD2 on 5 matching bases. The CDR3 consists of 14 residues. Germline values: CDR1 SGDLS, CDR2 YYNGEE. Trimming left V 0 bases short and J 0 bases short, with 7 bases between. Here the CDR3 reads CASSVGGSSYEQYF. In DNA, the CDR3 is TGTGCCAGCAGCGTAGGTGGGAGCTCCTACGAGCAGTACTTC. Full variable domain (remainder filled in from reference TRBV9 and TRBJ2-7): DSGVTQTPKHLITATGQRVTLRCSPRSGDLSVYWYQQSLDQGLQFLIQYYNGEERAKGNILERFSAQQFPDLHSELNLSSLELGDSALYFCASSVGGSSYEQYFGPGTRLTVT.

The CDR3 region has the DNA TGTGCCACCTCAGACAGGGGGCTTTCAGATACGCAGTATTTT. Amino acid sequence: CATSDRGLSDTQYF. This chain connects TRBV24-1 to TRBJ2-3, with 10 bases identical to TRBD1. Germline loops: CDR1 KGHDR, CDR2 SFDVKD. The CDR3 is 14 residues long. Trimming removed 9 bases from V and 4 bases from J; junction bases left unmatched: 6.

This clone was observed a handful of times. V gene TRBV19 combines with J gene TRBJ1-1; tentative D call: TRBD1 (6 bases). In germline, CDR1 is LNHDA, CDR2 SQIVND (reference sequence). V shed 10 bases and J shed 4 bases, with 7 bases lying between them. The CDR3 consists of 10 residues. CDR3 loop: CATRGTEAFF. The CDR3 DNA reads as TGTGCCACCAGGGGCACTGAAGCTTTCTTT. Looking up the rest from reference TRBV19 and TRBJ1-1 gives the full variable domain: DGGITQSPKYLFRKEGQNVTLSCEQNLNHDAMYWYRQDPGQGLRLIYYSQIVNDFQKGDIAEGYSVSREKKESFPLTVTSAQKNPTAFYLCATRGTEAFFGQGTRLTVV.

This clone has a single count. V is TRBV27 and J is TRBJ2-5; 7 bases map to TRBD1. The CDR3 has 14 residues. Germline assignment: CDR1 MNHEY and CDR2 SMNVEV (reference sequence). V was clipped by 5 bases and J by 4 bases; unmatched bases: 7. CDR3 protein: CASSPRQGTETQYF. For the CDR3, the DNA is TGTGCCAGCAGTCCCCGACAGGGAACAGAGACCCAGTACTTC.